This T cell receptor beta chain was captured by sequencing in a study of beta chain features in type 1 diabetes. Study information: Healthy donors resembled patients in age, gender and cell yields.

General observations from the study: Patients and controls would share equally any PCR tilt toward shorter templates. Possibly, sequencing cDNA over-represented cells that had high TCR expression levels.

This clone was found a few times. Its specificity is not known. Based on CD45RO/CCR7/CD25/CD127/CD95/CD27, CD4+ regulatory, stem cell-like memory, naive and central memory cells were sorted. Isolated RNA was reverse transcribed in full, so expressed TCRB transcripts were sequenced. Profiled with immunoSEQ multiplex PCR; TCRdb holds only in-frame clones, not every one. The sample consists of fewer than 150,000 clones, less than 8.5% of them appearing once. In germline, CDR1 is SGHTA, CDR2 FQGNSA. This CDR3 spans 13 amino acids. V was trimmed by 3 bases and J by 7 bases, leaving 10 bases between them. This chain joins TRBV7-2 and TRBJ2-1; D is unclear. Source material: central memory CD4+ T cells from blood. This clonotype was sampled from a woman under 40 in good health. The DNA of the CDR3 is TGTGCCAGCAGCTTGGGCTGGCTGAATGAGCAGTTCTTC. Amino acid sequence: CASSLGWLNEQFF.